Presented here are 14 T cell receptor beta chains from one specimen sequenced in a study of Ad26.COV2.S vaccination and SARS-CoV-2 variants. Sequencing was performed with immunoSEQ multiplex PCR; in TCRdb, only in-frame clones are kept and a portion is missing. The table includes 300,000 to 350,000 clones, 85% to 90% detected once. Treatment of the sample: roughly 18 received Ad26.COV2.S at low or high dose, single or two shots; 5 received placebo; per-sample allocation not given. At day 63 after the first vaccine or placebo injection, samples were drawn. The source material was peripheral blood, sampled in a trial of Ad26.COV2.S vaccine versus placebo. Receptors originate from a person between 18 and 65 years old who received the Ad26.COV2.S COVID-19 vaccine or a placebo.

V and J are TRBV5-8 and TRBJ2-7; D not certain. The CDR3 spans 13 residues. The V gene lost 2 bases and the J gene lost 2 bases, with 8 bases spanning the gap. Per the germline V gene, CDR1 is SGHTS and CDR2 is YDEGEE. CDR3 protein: CASSFRGAYEQYF. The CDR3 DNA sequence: TGTGCCAGCAGCTTCCGCGGCGCCTACGAGCAGTACTTC.

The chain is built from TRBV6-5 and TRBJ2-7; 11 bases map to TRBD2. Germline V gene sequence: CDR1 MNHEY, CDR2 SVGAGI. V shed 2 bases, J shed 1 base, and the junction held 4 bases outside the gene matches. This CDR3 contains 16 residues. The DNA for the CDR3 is TGTGCCAGCAGTTACACTAGCGGGAGTGCGTCCTACGAGCAGTACGTC. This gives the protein CASSYTSGSASYEQYV.

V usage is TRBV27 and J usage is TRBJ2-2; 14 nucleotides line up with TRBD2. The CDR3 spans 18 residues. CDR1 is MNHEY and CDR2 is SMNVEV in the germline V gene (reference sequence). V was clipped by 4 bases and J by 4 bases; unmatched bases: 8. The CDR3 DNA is TGTGCCAGCAGTTCCGGGACTAGCGGGAGATTACTCACCGGGGAGCTGTTTTTT. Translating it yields CASSSGTSGRLLTGELFF.

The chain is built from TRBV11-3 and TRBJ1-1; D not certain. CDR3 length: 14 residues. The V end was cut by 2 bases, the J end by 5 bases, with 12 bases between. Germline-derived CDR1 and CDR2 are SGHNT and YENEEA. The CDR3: CASSLTGIGTEAFF. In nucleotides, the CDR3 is TGTGCCAGCAGCTTAACGGGCATTGGGACTGAAGCTTTCTTT. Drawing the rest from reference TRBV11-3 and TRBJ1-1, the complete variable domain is EAGVVQSPRYKIIEKKQPVAFWCNPISGHNTLYWYLQNLGQGPELLIRYENEEAVDDSQLPKDRFSAERLKGVDSTLKIQPAELGDSAVYLCASSLTGIGTEAFFGQGTRLTVV.

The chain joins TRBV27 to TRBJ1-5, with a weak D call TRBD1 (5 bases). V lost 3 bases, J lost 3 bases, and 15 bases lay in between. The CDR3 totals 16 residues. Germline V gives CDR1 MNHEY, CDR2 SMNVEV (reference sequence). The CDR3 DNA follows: TGTGCCAGCAGTTTCGGTGCAGGGTTGGCCAATCAGCCCCAGCATTTT. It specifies CASSFGAGLANQPQHF.

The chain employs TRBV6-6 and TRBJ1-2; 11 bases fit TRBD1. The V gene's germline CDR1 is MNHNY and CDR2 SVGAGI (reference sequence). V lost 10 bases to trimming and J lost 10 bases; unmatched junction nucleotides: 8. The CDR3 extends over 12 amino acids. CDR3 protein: CATTPGQGVYTF. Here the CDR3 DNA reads TGTGCCACCACACCGGGACAGGGGGTCTACACCTTC.

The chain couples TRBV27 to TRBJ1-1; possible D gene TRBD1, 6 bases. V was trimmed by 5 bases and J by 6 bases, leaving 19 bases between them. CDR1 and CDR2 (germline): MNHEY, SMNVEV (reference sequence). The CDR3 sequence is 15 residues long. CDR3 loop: CASSPLRGNLAEAFF. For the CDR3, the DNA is TGTGCCAGCAGTCCCCTCAGGGGCAACTTGGCTGAAGCTTTCTTT.

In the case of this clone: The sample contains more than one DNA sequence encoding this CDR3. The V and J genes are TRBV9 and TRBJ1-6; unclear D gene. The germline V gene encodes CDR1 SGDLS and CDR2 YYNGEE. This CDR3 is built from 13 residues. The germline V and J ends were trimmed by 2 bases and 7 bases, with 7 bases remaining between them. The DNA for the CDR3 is TGTGCCAGCAGCGTGACGGGGAATTCACCCCTCCACTTT. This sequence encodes CASSVTGNSPLHF.

The CDR3 here is CASSQVWRRDVEQFF. The CDR3 DNA follows: TGCGCCAGCAGCCAAGTTTGGCGACGGGACGTTGAGCAGTTCTTC. The chain carries TRBV4-1 and TRBJ2-1, with D possibly called TRBD1 or TRBD2 (5 bases each). Germline V gives CDR1 MGHRA, CDR2 YSYEKL. Trimming removed 1 base from V and 9 bases from J, with 16 bases in between. The CDR3 is 15 residues long.

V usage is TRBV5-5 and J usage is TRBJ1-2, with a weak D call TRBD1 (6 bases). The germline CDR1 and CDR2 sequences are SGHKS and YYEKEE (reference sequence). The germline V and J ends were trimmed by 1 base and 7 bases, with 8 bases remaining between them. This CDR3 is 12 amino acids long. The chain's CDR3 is CASSLRDIGYTF. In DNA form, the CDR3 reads TGTGCCAGCAGCTTGAGGGACATTGGCTACACCTTC.

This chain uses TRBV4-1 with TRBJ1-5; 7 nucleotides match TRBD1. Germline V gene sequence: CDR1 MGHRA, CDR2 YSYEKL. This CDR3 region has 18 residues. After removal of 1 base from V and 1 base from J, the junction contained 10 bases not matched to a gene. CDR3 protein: CASSQGGVGGLSNQPQHF. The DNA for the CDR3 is TGCGCCAGCAGCCAAGGAGGAGTAGGGGGCTTAAGCAATCAGCCCCAGCATTTT.

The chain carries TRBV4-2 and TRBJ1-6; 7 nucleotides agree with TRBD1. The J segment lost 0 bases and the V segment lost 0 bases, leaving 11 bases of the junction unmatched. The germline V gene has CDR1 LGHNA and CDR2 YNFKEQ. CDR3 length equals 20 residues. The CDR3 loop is CASSQEVNRGLFSYNSPLHF. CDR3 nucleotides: TGTGCCAGCAGCCAAGAAGTTAACAGGGGTTTGTTCTCCTATAATTCACCCCTCCACTTT.

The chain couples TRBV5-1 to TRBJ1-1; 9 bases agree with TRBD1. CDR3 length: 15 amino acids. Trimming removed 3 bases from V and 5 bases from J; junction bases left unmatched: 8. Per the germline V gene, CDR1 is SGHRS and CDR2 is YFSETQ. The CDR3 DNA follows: TGCGCCAGCAGCTCCCTACAGGGGGCAGGAACTGAAGCTTTCTTT. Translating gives CASSSLQGAGTEAFF.

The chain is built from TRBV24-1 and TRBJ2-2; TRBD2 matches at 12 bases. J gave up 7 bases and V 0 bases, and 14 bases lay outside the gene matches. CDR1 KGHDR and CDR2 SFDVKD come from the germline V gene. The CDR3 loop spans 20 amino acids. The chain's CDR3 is CATSDLQLNKTSGSSGELFF. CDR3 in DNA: TGTGCCACCAGTGATTTGCAGTTGAACAAGACTAGCGGGAGCAGCGGGGAGCTGTTTTTT.